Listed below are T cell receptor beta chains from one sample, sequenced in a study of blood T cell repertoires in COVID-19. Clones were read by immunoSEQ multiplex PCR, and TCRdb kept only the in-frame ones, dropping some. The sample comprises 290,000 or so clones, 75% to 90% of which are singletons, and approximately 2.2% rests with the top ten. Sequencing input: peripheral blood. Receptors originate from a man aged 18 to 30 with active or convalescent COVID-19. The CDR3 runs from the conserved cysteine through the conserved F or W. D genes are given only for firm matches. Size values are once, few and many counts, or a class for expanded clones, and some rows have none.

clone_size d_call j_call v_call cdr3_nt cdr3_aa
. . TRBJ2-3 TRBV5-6 TGTGCCAGCAGCTTGTATGCGGGGCCTAGCACAGATACGCAGTATTTT CASSLYAGPSTDTQYF
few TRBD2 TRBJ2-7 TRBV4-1 TGCGCCAGCAGCCAGGGGGGACTAGCGGGATCCTACGAGCAGTACTTC CASSQGGLAGSYEQYF
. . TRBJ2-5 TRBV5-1 TGCGCCAGCAGCTTGCAGTCCTCTTCAGAGACCCAGTACTTC CASSLQSSSETQYF
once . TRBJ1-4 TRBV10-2 TGCGCCAGCAGTGAGTCGGGGGGGCGCGAACTGTTTTTT CASSESGGRELFF
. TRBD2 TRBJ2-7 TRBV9 TGTGCCAGCAGCGTAGCCTCTAGCGGGGGACCTACCTACGAGCAGTACTTC CASSVASSGGPTYEQYF
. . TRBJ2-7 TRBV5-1 TGCGCCAGCACGCCCGTCGGTTCTGCACACGAGCAGTACTTC CASTPVGSAHEQYF
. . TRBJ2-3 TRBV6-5 TGTGCCAGCATTGGACAGAACACAGATACGCAGTATTTT CASIGQNTDTQYF
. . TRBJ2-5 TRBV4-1 TGCGCCAGCAGCCAAGAGGGGGGGGGCCTCCAAGAGACCCAGTACTTC CASSQEGGGLQETQYF
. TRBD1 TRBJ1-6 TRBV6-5 TGTGCCAGCAATTGGGACAGGGACAATTCACCCCTCCACTTT CASNWDRDNSPLHF
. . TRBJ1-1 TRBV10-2 TGCGCCAGCCATCGACTGGGGGGACCTGAAGCTTTCTTT CASHRLGGPEAFF
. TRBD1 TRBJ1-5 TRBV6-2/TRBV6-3 TGTGCCAGCAGTTCCGACAGGGGAAGGGGGAGCAATCAGCCCCAGCATTTT CASSSDRGRGSNQPQHF
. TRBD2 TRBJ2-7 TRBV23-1 TGCGCCAGCAGTCAACTGTCTAGCGGGAGGGCCGGACACGAGCAGTACTTC CASSQLSSGRAGHEQYF
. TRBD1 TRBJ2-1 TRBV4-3 TGCGCCAGCAGCCAAGAGATAGGACAGGGTATTGAGCAGTTCTTC CASSQEIGQGIEQFF
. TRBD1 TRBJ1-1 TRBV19 TGTGCCAGTAGCTCCGGACAGGTGGACACTGAAGCTTTCTTT CASSSGQVDTEAFF
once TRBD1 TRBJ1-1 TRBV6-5 TGTGCCAGCAGTTACGTAACAGGGGACACTGAAGCTTTCTTT CASSYVTGDTEAFF
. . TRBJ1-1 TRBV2 TGTGCCAGCAGCGCAGCGGCGGGGCTGAGAAGGGGAGCTTTCTTT CASSAAAGLRRGAFF
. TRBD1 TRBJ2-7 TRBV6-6 TGTGCCAGCTACCGGGACAGGGGGGACGAGCAGTACTTC CASYRDRGDEQYF
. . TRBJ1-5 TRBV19 TGTGCCAGTAGGACAGGAGCTTATAGCAATCAGCCCCAGCATTTT CASRTGAYSNQPQHF
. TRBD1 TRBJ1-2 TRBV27 TGTGCCAGCAGTCCCCGGCCGGGACAGGGAACGTATGGCTACACCTTC CASSPRPGQGTYGYTF
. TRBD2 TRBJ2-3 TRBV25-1 TGTGCCAGCAGTGCCCCTACTAGCGGGGCCCCGCCGGTCGCGCAGTATTTT CASSAPTSGAPPVAQYF
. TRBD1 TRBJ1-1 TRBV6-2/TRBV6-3 TGTGCCAGCAGCGGGGACAGGGGGCGTGTGGACACTGAAGCTTTCTTT CASSGDRGRVDTEAFF
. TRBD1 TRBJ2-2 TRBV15 TGTGCCACCAGCACCGGGACAGGGCCGAACACCGGGGAGCTGTTTTTT CATSTGTGPNTGELFF
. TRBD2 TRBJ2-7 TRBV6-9 TGTGCCAGCCCGCGGGGGGAAGAGCAGTACTTC CASPRGEEQYF
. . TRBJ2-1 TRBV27 TGTGCCAGCAGTTTAGGCGGAAGCTCCTACAATGAGCAGTTCTTC CASSLGGSSYNEQFF
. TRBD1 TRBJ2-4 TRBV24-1 TGTGCCACCAGTGATTTAAGGGACAGGAACATTCAGTACTTC CATSDLRDRNIQYF
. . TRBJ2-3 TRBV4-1 TGCGCCAGCAGCCAAGGTGCGGCCTTCACAGATACGCAGTATTTT CASSQGAAFTDTQYF
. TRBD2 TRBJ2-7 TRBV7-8 TGTGCCAGCAGCCCGTGGACTAGCGGGTTCTACGAGCAGTACTTC CASSPWTSGFYEQYF
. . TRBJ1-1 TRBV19 TGTGCCAGTAGTGAGAGTTTCAGGGTCGGCACTGAAGCTTTCTTT CASSESFRVGTEAFF
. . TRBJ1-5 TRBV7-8 TGTGCCAGCAGCTATTACATGGATCAGCCCCAGCATTTT CASSYYMDQPQHF
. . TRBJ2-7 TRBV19 TGTGCCAGTAGTATCCCTGGCAATACCTACGAGCAGTACTTC CASSIPGNTYEQYF
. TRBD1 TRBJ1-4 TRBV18 TGTGCCAGCTCACCTAACGGACAGGGAGGGGAAAAACTGTTTTTT CASSPNGQGGEKLFF
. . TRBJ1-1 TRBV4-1 TGCGCCAGCAGCCAAGAGCCTGCGGGGGCTTTCTTT CASSQEPAGAFF
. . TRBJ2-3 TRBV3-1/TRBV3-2 TGTGCCAGCAGCCAAGGTGTCCGTACGCAGTATTTT CASSQGVRTQYF
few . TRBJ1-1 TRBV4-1 TGCGCCAGCAGCCAAGATAACATGTTGGGCAGGGCGGCGGTGAACACTGAAGCTTTCTTT CASSQDNMLGRAAVNTEAFF